The 21 T cell receptor beta chains below all came from one sample that was sequenced in a study of a mutant IDH1 vaccine in newly diagnosed glioma. Their cognate antigens are unknown. Libraries were prepared by immunoSEQ multiplex PCR; TCRdb keeps only in-frame clonotypes and omits some of them. The sample contains 45,000 to 60,000 clones, approximately 90% of which appear only once. Time point of the sample: week 35, safety follow-up. In every dose of vaccine, 300 ug of mutant IDH1 20-mer peptide was given alongside topical imiquimod. The sequencing here drew on PBMCs, taken from a glioma patient whose treatment included an IDH1 peptide vaccine. Receptor source: a woman in her forties with glioma.

V and J are TRBV5-6 and TRBJ1-1; 9 nucleotides agree with TRBD1. The CDR3 runs 14 residues. The V gene's germline CDR1 is SGHDT and CDR2 YYEEEE. V lost 2 bases to trimming and J lost 3 bases; unmatched junction nucleotides: 2. The CDR3 protein is CASSLRDRDTEAFF. The DNA for the CDR3 is TGTGCCAGCAGCTTACGGGACAGGGACACTGAAGCTTTCTTT. Based on the CDR3 plus reference TRBV5-6 and TRBJ1-1, the full variable domain is DAGVTQSPTHLIKTRGQQVTLRCSPKSGHDTVSWYQQALGQGPQFIFQYYEEEERQRGNFPDRFSGHQFPNYSSELNVNALLLGDSALYLCASSLRDRDTEAFFGQGTRLTVV.

The genes are TRBV9 and TRBJ2-2; TRBD2 matches at 8 bases. The CDR3 loop spans 15 amino acids. With V trimmed by 6 bases and J by 0 bases, 4 bases remained unmatched. Per germline, CDR1 SGDLS and CDR2 YYNGEE. CDR3 region: CASTEAGANTGELFF. The CDR3 nucleotides are TGTGCCAGCACCGAAGCGGGAGCGAACACCGGGGAGCTGTTTTTT.

This clone has more than one count but fewer than ten. The chain is built from TRBV4-1 and TRBJ2-3; the D call may be TRBD1 or TRBD2 (5 bases each). Germline-derived CDR1 and CDR2 are MGHRA and YSYEKL. The length of the CDR3 is 15 residues. Trimming took off 4 bases at V and 4 bases at J, with 15 bases between the two ends. Here the CDR3 DNA reads TGCGCCAGCAGCCCCTACCATCGGGGCGCAGATACGCAGTATTTT. The encoded protein is CASSPYHRGADTQYF.

The chain combines TRBV19 with TRBJ1-6; D call uncertain. The CDR3 totals 13 residues. Germline lookup yields CDR1 LNHDA and CDR2 SQIVND (reference sequence). Trimming shortened V by 4 bases and J by 2 bases, and 3 bases separated the two germline ends. In DNA form, the CDR3 reads TGTGCCAGTAGTACGGCCTATAATTCACCCCTCCACTTT. This sequence encodes CASSTAYNSPLHF.

The genes are TRBV9 and TRBJ1-1; 7 bases match TRBD1. This CDR3 is 15 amino acids long. The V and J ends lost 5 bases and 1 base, in that order; junction bases with no gene match: 8. Germline values: CDR1 SGDLS, CDR2 YYNGEE. The CDR3: CASRGPGTANTEAFF. CDR3 DNA: TGTGCCAGCAGGGGGCCGGGGACAGCGAACACTGAAGCTTTCTTT. Looking up the rest from reference TRBV9 and TRBJ1-1 gives the full variable domain: DSGVTQTPKHLITATGQRVTLRCSPRSGDLSVYWYQQSLDQGLQFLIQYYNGEERAKGNILERFSAQQFPDLHSELNLSSLELGDSALYFCASRGPGTANTEAFFGQGTRLTVV.

V and J are TRBV6-5 and TRBJ2-7; the D gene is possibly TRBD1 (6 bases). CDR1 MNHEY and CDR2 SVGAGI come from the germline V gene. This CDR3 has 14 amino acids. Trimming left V 6 bases short and J 3 bases short, with 15 bases between. The DNA for the CDR3 is TGTGCCAGCAGACAGGACAGTCTTCACTACGAGCAGTACTTC. Translating it yields CASRQDSLHYEQYF.

V usage is TRBV30 and J usage is TRBJ2-1; 10 nucleotides align to TRBD2. Germline V lookup: CDR1 GTSNPN, CDR2 SVGIG (reference sequence). The J segment lost 9 bases and the V segment lost 6 bases, leaving 11 bases of the junction unmatched. The CDR3 loop spans 14 amino acids. The CDR3 nucleotides are TGTGCCTGCACGGGCCTAGCGGGAGTTAGTGAGCAGTTCTTC. The encoded protein is CACTGLAGVSEQFF.

This chain joins TRBV19 and TRBJ2-7, with 9 bases that match TRBD2. Looked up from germline, CDR1 is LNHDA and CDR2 is SQIVND (reference sequence). The length of the CDR3 is 16 residues. J gave up 3 bases and V 5 bases, and 11 bases lay outside the gene matches. The CDR3 spells CASSRREGLVFYEQYF. CDR3 nucleotides: TGTGCCAGTAGTCGGCGGGAGGGCCTTGTTTTCTACGAGCAGTACTTC.

The chain links TRBV15 to TRBJ2-1; D uncertain. The CDR3 has 12 amino acids. V shed 1 base and J shed 12 bases, with 10 bases lying between them. In germline, CDR1 is LNHNV, CDR2 YYDKDF (reference sequence). In nucleotides, the CDR3 is TGTGCCACCAGCAGAGGGAAAGGGTGGCAGTTCTTC. Translated, it gives CATSRGKGWQFF.

This chain links TRBV29-1 with TRBJ2-7; TRBD2 might be the D (6 bases). Trimming left V 0 bases short and J 0 bases short, with 15 bases between. The germline V gene encodes CDR1 SQVTM and CDR2 ANQGSEA. The CDR3 covers 16 residues. The DNA of the CDR3 is TGCAGCGTTGAAGATCAGCGGACTACAGACTCCTACGAGCAGTACTTC. Its protein is CSVEDQRTTDSYEQYF.

CDR3 coding DNA: TGTGCCAGCAGCCCCCGGACGGCACCACGCTATGGCTACACCTTC. This encodes CASSPRTAPRYGYTF. The chain joins TRBV9 to TRBJ1-2; no clear D. With 4 bases removed from V and 4 bases from J, the gap between germline ends came to 17 bases. Germline V lookup: CDR1 SGDLS, CDR2 YYNGEE. This CDR3 comprises 15 residues.

This chain connects TRBV19 to TRBJ2-2; D is possibly TRBD2 (5 bases). The CDR3 sequence is 14 residues long. Per germline, CDR1 LNHDA and CDR2 SQIVND (reference sequence). V lost 3 bases to trimming and J lost 8 bases, with 13 bases between them. CDR3 sequence reads: CASSIRTVGGELFF. The CDR3 nucleotides are TGTGCCAGTAGTATCCGGACTGTCGGAGGGGAGCTGTTTTTT.

The chain has TRBV5-4 and TRBJ2-7; D remains ambiguous. CDR1 is SGHNT, CDR2 YYREEE, per germline (reference sequence). This CDR3 region has 15 residues. Trimming pared 1 base from V and 3 bases from J, leaving 14 bases between. The CDR3 sequence: CASSLRTGVGYEQYF. The CDR3 DNA follows: TGTGCCAGCAGCTTGCGTACTGGGGTCGGCTACGAGCAGTACTTC.

Only one count was recorded for this clone. CDR3 sequence reads: CASSQQPGSDYEQYF. Written as DNA, the CDR3 is TGCGCCAGCAGCCAACAACCCGGGAGCGACTACGAGCAGTACTTC. V gene TRBV4-1 combines with J gene TRBJ2-7; a possible D gene is TRBD2 (6 bases). The CDR3 runs to 15 residues. V was trimmed by 2 bases and J by 3 bases, leaving 14 bases between them. CDR1 and CDR2 from the germline V gene are MGHRA and YSYEKL.

The V and J genes are TRBV9 and TRBJ1-1, with a tentative D call TRBD1 (6 bases). Germline V gene sequence: CDR1 SGDLS, CDR2 YYNGEE. CDR3 size: 14 residues. The V and J ends lost 3 bases and 1 base respectively, with 10 bases between them. The CDR3 loop reads CASSGQVANTEAFF. The CDR3 DNA reads as TGTGCCAGCAGCGGACAGGTAGCGAACACTGAAGCTTTCTTT.

J is TRBJ1-6 and V is TRBV11-2, with TRBD1 identical over 8 bases. The CDR3 runs 15 residues. V lost 1 base to trimming and J lost 9 bases; unmatched junction nucleotides: 5. CDR1 and CDR2 (germline): SGHAT, FQNNGV. Here the CDR3 reads CASSLGPTGGSPLHF. Written as DNA, the CDR3 is TGTGCCAGCAGCTTAGGTCCTACAGGGGGTTCACCCCTCCACTTT.

This sequence joins TRBV18 and TRBJ2-2, with 9 positions matching TRBD1. The V gene end was trimmed by 3 bases and the J gene end by 1 base; junction bases not matched to a gene: 24. This CDR3 is 23 amino acids long. CDR1 KGHSH and CDR2 LQKENI come from the germline V gene. The CDR3, as DNA: TGTGCCAGCTCACCGTTCGGGACAGGGTTCTCGCTGAGGGGTTCGAGGAACACCGGGGAGCTGTTTTTT. Protein: CASSPFGTGFSLRGSRNTGELFF.

V gene TRBV18 combines with J gene TRBJ1-5; no definite D call. The CDR3 runs to 16 residues. Trimming left V 2 bases short and J 1 base short, with 12 bases between. From germline, CDR1 is KGHSH and CDR2 LQKENI. DNA for the CDR3: TGTGCCAGCTCACCAACAACAGCCCGGAGCAATCAGCCCCAGCATTTT. Translating gives CASSPTTARSNQPQHF.

The V call is TRBV2, the J call TRBJ1-2, with no clear D. This CDR3 has 12 residues. Germline values: CDR1 SNHLY, CDR2 FYNNEI. Trimming took 7 bases from V and 8 from J, leaving 14 bases between them. The CDR3 spells CASTGGIAGYTF. CDR3 nucleotide sequence: TGTGCCAGCACCGGAGGGATCGCGGGCTACACCTTC.

The chain links TRBV14 to TRBJ2-3; TRBD2 aligns across 7 bases. The J segment lost 6 bases and the V segment lost 1 base, leaving 1 base of the junction unmatched. The CDR3 runs 13 residues. The V gene's germline CDR1 is SGHDN and CDR2 FVKESK. CDR3 protein: CASSQGEGDTQYF. CDR3 DNA: TGTGCCAGCAGCCAAGGGGAGGGGGATACGCAGTATTTT.

The chain employs TRBV6-6 and TRBJ2-6; D is uncertain. Trimming removed 11 bases from V and 1 base from J, with 12 bases in between. The CDR3 totals 14 residues. CDR1 and CDR2 (germline): MNHNY, SVGAGI (reference sequence). CDR3 amino acids: CAATSPSGANVLTF. The DNA of the CDR3 is TGTGCCGCAACCAGCCCATCTGGGGCCAACGTCCTGACTTTC.